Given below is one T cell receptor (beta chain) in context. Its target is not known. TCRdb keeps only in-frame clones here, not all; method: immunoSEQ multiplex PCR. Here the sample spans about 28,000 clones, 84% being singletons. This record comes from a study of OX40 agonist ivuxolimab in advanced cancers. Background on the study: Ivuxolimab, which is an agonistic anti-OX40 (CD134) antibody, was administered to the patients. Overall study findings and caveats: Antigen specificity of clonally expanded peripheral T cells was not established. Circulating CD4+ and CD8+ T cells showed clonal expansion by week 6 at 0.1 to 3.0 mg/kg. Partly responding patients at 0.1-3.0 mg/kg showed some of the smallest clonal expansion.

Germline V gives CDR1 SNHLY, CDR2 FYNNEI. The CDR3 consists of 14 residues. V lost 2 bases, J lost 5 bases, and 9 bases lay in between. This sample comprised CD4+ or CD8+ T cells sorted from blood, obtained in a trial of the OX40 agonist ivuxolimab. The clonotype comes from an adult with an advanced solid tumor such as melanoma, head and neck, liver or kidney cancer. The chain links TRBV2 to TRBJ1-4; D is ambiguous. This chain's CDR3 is CASSEPTVNEKLFF. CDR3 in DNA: TGTGCCAGCAGTGAACCCACAGTGAATGAAAAACTGTTTTTT.